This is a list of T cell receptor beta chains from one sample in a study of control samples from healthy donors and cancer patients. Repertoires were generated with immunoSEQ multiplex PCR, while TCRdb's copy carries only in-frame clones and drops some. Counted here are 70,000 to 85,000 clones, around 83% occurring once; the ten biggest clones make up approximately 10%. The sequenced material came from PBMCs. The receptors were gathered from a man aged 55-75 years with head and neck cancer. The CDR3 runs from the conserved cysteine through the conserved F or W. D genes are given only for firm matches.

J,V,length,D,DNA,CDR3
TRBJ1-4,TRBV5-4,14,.,TGTGCCAGCAGCTTGGGGGGAGGGGGTGGAAAACTGTTTTTT,CASSLGGGGGKLFF
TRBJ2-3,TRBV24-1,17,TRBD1,TGTGCCACCAGTGATTCCCCCGGACAGGGGAGCACAGATACGCAGTATTTT,CATSDSPGQGSTDTQYF
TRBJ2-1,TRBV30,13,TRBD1,TGTGCCTGGGACAGGGCTTTTGACAATGAGCAGTTCTTC,CAWDRAFDNEQFF
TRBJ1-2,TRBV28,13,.,TGTGCCAGCAAGGAGGAAGTGAACTATGGCTACACCTTC,CASKEEVNYGYTF
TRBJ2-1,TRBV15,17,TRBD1,TGTGCCACCAATCAGGGGGCCCACGCGGGGTCCTACAATGAGCAGTTCTTC,CATNQGAHAGSYNEQFF
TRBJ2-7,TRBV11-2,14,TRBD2,TGTGCCAGCAGCCCGTCGGGAGGGCCTTACGAGCAGTACTTC,CASSPSGGPYEQYF
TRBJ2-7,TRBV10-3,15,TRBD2,TGTGCCATCAGTGGTACTAGCGTAAGCTCCTACGAGCAGTACTTC,CAISGTSVSSYEQYF
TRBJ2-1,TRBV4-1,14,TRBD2,TGCGCCAGCAGCCCCGGGACTAGCGGCCGGGAGCAGTTCTTC,CASSPGTSGREQFF
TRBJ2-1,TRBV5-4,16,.,TGTGCCAGCAGCTTGGCGCCAGGCCAGAGTAGCCATGAGCAGTTCTTC,CASSLAPGQSSHEQFF
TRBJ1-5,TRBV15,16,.,TGTGCCACCAGCAGAGGGGCGAGGCTCGGCAATCAGCCCCAGCATTTT,CATSRGARLGNQPQHF
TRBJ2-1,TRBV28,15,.,TGTGCCAGCAGCTCGACGGGGGTACGTCGCGATGAGCAGTTCTTC,CASSSTGVRRDEQFF